The next 4 T cell receptor beta chains were all read from a single sample in a study of blood T cell repertoires in COVID-19. The protocol was immunoSEQ multiplex PCR, while the TCRdb copy is restricted to in-frame clones and leaves out a portion. This table holds about 270,000 clones, around 90% found once. The source material was PBMCs or T cells enriched from blood (not recorded which). These receptors came from a woman aged 25 to 39 with acute COVID-19.

The rearrangement uses TRBV24-1 and TRBJ2-7; a weak D match, TRBD2 (7 bases). The CDR3 totals 16 residues. V lost 2 bases to trimming and J lost 4 bases, with 17 bases between them. CDR1 and CDR2 (germline): KGHDR, SFDVKD. CDR3 nucleotides: TGTGCCACCAGTGATTCAAAGGGGGGGCTCATTTACGAGCAGTACTTC. It codes for CATSDSKGGLIYEQYF.

The chain joins TRBV25-1 to TRBJ2-3; a possible D gene is TRBD2 (6 bases). V lost 3 bases, J lost 6 bases, and 10 bases lay in between. The CDR3 is made up of 13 amino acids. Germline V gene data show CDR1 as MGHDK and CDR2 as SYGVNS. The CDR3 DNA follows: TGTGCCAGCAGTGATTTCCTAGCGGATACGCAGTATTTT. Translation gives CASSDFLADTQYF.

The chain carries TRBV28 and TRBJ2-1; 8 nucleotides agree with TRBD2. The CDR3 is made up of 14 amino acids. The V gene end was trimmed by 8 bases and the J gene end by 4 bases; junction bases not matched to a gene: 7. Germline V gene lookup returns CDR1 MDHEN and CDR2 SYDVKM. CDR3 sequence (DNA): TGTGCCAGCCAACTAGCGGAGAGATACAATGAGCAGTTCTTC. Amino acids: CASQLAERYNEQFF.

This chain uses TRBV2 with TRBJ2-5, with no clear D. Germline CDR1 and CDR2: SNHLY and FYNNEI. Deletions cut 6 bases from V and 5 bases from J, with 10 bases between. The CDR3 length is 12 residues. CDR3 in DNA: TGTGCCAGCAGGGGCCCGGTTGAGACCCAGTACTTC. Amino acids: CASRGPVETQYF.